These 15 T cell receptor delta chains were all obtained from the same sample, sequenced in a study of gamma-delta chains in newborns, infants, children. TCRdb reanalysed the reads via CATT. The profile shows some 5,000 delta-chain clones, 0.35% to 0.45% of them singletons. Sample: blood. These receptor sequences come from a child who was a newborn, infant or young child, either healthy, febrile or measles-vaccinated (not recorded which).

This clone was observed a handful of times. The junction shows a germline mismatch at one end, possibly a read error. The chain uses TRDV2 and TRDJ2; 8 bases line up with TRDD3. The CDR3 loop spans 15 amino acids. Germline CDR1 GEAIGNYY, CDR2 EKD. CDR3 loop: CACDLLGATMAHLFF. CDR3 DNA: TGTGCCTGTGACCTACTGGGGGCTACTATGGCACACCTCTTCTTT.

On this clone: A read error may be the cause here, since a much bigger clone is one base away. At the DNA level, this CDR3 is encoded by other sequences in the same sample as well. The chain uses TRDV2 and TRDJ3; 12 positions agree with TRDD3. Germline V gene data show CDR1 as GEAIGNYY and CDR2 as EKD. The CDR3 is made up of 21 amino acids. CDR3 nucleotides: TGTGCCTGTGACACGGCGGCTGGGGGATACGAGAGCTCCTGGGACACCCGGCAGATGTTTTTC. Protein sequence: CACDTAAGGYESSWDTRQMFF.

On this clone: It is likely a read error: a sequence one base away is far more abundant. The V gene is TRDV2, the J gene TRDJ3; TRDD3 matches at 9 bases. V shed 0 bases and J 4 bases; nucleotides not matched to a gene: 12. The length of the CDR3 is 20 residues. Germline V gene sequence: CDR1 GEAIGNYY, CDR2 EKD. For the CDR3, the DNA is TGTGCCTGTGACACCGTTCTGGGGATACGCCGCTCATGGGACACCCGACAGATGTTTTTC. Protein sequence: CACDTVLGIRRSWDTRQMFF.

Relative to its sample, this clone is medium-sized. The sample has other DNA sequences that encode this CDR3 too. The rearrangement joins TRDV2 to TRDJ3; D may be TRDD3 (6 bases). V lost 0 bases and J lost 0, with 20 bases in between. Looked up from germline, CDR1 is GEAIGNYY and CDR2 is EKD. The CDR3 length is 21 residues. CDR3 DNA sequence: TGTGCCTGTGACACCGTTCGGGGGACTGCGCCCCGCTCCTGGGACACCCGACAGATGTTTTTC. Translation: CACDTVRGTAPRSWDTRQMFF.

This clone was seen a handful of times. Possible read error: a much larger clone is one base away. The same CDR3 is also encoded by other DNA sequences in this sample. V usage is TRDV2 and J usage is TRDJ1; 13 nucleotides line up with TRDD3. V dropped 7 bases and J dropped 8; count of bases not matched to a gene: 9. The CDR3 has 14 amino acids. Per the germline V gene, CDR1 is GEAIGNYY and CDR2 is EKD. CDR3 sequence (DNA): TGTGCCTGCGACCGACTACTGGGGGATACGAAACTCATCTTT. Its translation is CACDRLLGDTKLIF.

There are a few counts of this clone. A far larger clone is a single base away, which makes a read error likely. Other DNA sequences in the sample encode the same CDR3. The J gene is TRDJ1, the V gene TRDV2; D is possibly TRDD2 or TRDD3 (7 bases each). CDR3 size: 19 residues. The germline V and J ends were trimmed by 5 bases and 2 bases, with 29 bases remaining between them. Germline assignment: CDR1 GEAIGNYY and CDR2 EKD. The CDR3: CACVTVPTRGILGTDKLIF. The CDR3 DNA follows: TGTGCCTGTGTCACAGTTCCTACTCGTGGGATACTGGGTACCGATAAACTCATCTTT.

Comments on this clone: Just one base apart from a much larger clone, this may be a read error. The chain couples TRDV2 to TRDJ3; 9 nucleotides match TRDD3. The CDR3 totals 28 residues. Germline V gives CDR1 GEAIGNYY, CDR2 EKD. Trimming at V came to 3 bases and at J to 0 bases, leaving 35 bases not matched to a gene. DNA of the CDR3: TGTGCCTGTGACGCCGTCCGTATGGTGTGGTCTACTGGGGATACGGAGCAGGTCGACTCCTGGGACACCCGACAGATGTTTTTC. Its translation is CACDAVRMVWSTGDTEQVDSWDTRQMFF.

Worth noting for this clone: With only one base between it and a far larger clone, this is likely a read error. V gene TRDV2 combines with J gene TRDJ1; a weak D match, TRDD3 (6 bases). This CDR3 has 13 residues. Between the trimmed V and J ends, which lost 3 bases and 1 base, there was a span of 8 bases. Germline V CDR1 and CDR2: GEAIGNYY, EKD. The CDR3 protein is CACDRILTDKLIF. Here the CDR3 DNA reads TGTGCCTGTGACCGGATACTCACCGATAAACTCATCTTT.

Judged by abundance, this clone is medium-sized. The same CDR3 also results from other DNA sequences found in this sample. J is TRDJ1 and V is TRDV2, with 8 bases lining up with TRDD3. This CDR3 has 17 amino acids. Germline assignment: CDR1 GEAIGNYY and CDR2 EKD. Unmatched junction bases numbered 8, after V lost 0 bases and J lost 0 bases. CDR3 residues: CACDTVLGVGYTDKLIF. CDR3 DNA sequence: TGTGCCTGTGACACCGTACTGGGGGTCGGGTACACCGATAAACTCATCTTT.

Remarks on this clone: The protein that TCRdb holds for this DNA derives from a much larger clone and differs from the translated DNA at residue 9, which likely indicates a read error; the protein shown here is translated from the DNA. Here the CDR3 DNA reads TGTGCCTGTGACAAAGTACTGGGGGGTGGCTCCTGGGACACCCGACAGATGTTTTTC. Translated: CACDKVLGGGSWDTRQMFF. The chain joins TRDV2 to TRDJ3; 8 positions match TRDD3. The V gene's germline CDR1 is GEAIGNYY and CDR2 EKD. The CDR3 extends over 19 amino acids. V lost 2 bases to trimming and J lost 0 bases; unmatched junction nucleotides: 8.

Only a few counts were recorded for this clone. The amino acid sequence in TCRdb belongs to a much larger clone and departs from this DNA's translation at residue 9, likely a sequencing read error; the sequence shown is translated from the DNA. The chain couples TRDV2 to TRDJ3; TRDD3 might be the D (6 bases). Germline lookup yields CDR1 GEAIGNYY and CDR2 EKD. The CDR3 is 19 amino acids. CDR3 in DNA: TGTGCCTGTGACACCGTGCTGGGGCCTACGGACTGGGACGCCCGACAGATGTTTTTC. Its protein is CACDTVLGPTDWDARQMFF.

This clone was seen a few times. Only one base separates this from a far larger clonotype, so it likely reflects a read error. The sample holds other DNA sequences that translate to the same CDR3. The chain recombines TRDV2 with TRDJ3, with TRDD3 as a possible D gene (6 bases). Germline assignment: CDR1 GEAIGNYY and CDR2 EKD. The CDR3 has 16 residues. The V and J ends lost 0 bases and 5 bases respectively, with 10 bases between them. The CDR3 region has the DNA TGTGCCTGTGACACCGTGGGGATCGGGGACACCCGACAGATGTTTTTC. It codes for CACDTVGIGDTRQMFF.

About this clone itself: For this DNA, TCRdb reports the protein of a much larger clone, which diverges at residue 5, most likely from a read error; the protein presented here is translated directly from the DNA. The chain recombines TRDV2 with TRDJ2; D is ambiguous. As TCRdb names no J gene, one was assigned here on the basis of a DNA match to germline. Per germline, CDR1 GEAIGNYY and CDR2 EKD. The CDR3 extends over 18 amino acids. The V end lost 4 bases, the J end lost 1 base, and 21 bases lay between the germline ends. The CDR3: CACDPIETALNLTAQLFF. The CDR3 nucleotides read TGTGCCTGTGATCCAATTGAGACTGCACTGAATTTGACAGCACAACTCTTCTTT.

By share, this clone ranks as medium-sized. The rearrangement joins TRDV2 to TRDJ3; 8 nucleotides line up with TRDD3. Trimming at V came to 3 bases and at J to 0 bases, leaving 6 bases not matched to a gene. The CDR3 is 18 amino acids. The germline gives CDR1 GEAIGNYY, CDR2 EKD. CDR3 bases: TGTGCCTGTGACTACTGGGGGTCCAGCTCCTGGGACACCCGACAGATGTTTTTC. As protein: CACDYWGSSSWDTRQMFF.

This clone is categorized as large. This same CDR3 is encoded by further DNA sequences in the sample. The chain couples TRDV2 to TRDJ1; 7 positions agree with TRDD3. Germline V CDR1 and CDR2: GEAIGNYY, EKD. The CDR3 covers 15 residues. The ends lost 3 bases at V and 2 bases at J; junction bases unmatched: 8. This CDR3 reads CACDPLGMPTDKLIF. The DNA of the CDR3 is TGTGCCTGTGACCCACTGGGGATGCCTACCGATAAACTCATCTTT.